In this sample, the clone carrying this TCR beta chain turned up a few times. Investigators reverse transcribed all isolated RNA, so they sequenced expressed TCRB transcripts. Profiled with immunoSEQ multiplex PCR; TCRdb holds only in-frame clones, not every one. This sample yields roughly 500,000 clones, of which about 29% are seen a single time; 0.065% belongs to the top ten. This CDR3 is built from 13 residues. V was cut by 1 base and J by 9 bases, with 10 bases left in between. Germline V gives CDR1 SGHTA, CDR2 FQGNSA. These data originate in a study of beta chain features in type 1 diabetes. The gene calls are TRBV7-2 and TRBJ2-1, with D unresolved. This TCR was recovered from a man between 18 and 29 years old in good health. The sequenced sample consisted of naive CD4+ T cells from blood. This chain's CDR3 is CASSLERPSEQFF. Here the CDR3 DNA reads TGTGCCAGCAGCTTAGAACGACCGAGTGAGCAGTTCTTC.